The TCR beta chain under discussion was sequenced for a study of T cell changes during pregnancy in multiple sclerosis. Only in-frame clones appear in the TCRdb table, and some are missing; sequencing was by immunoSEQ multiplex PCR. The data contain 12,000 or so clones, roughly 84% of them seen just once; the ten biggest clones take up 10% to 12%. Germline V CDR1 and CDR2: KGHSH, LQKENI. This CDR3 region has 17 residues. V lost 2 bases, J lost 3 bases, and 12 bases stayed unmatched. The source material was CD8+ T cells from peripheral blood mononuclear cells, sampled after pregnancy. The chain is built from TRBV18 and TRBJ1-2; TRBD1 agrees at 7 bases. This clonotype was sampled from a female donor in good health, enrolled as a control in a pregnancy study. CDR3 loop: CASSPIPPTGIDYGYTF. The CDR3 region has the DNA TGTGCCAGCTCACCAATCCCCCCGACAGGGATCGACTATGGCTACACCTTC.